This T cell receptor beta chain comes out of a study of blood T cell repertoires in COVID-19. The overall study: Collection of acute and convalescent COVID-19 samples took place in the United States, Italy and Spain. Sources were T cells, B-cell-depleted T cells, or PBMCs; the material itself was cDNA or gDNA.

CDR1 SGHTA and CDR2 FQGTGA come from the germline V gene. After removal of 1 base from V and 8 bases from J, the junction contained 2 bases not matched to a gene. CDR3 length: 13 amino acids. Per the authors' pipeline: Scientists estimated how many nucleated cells there were by amplifying reference gene primers. Measured with immunoSEQ multiplex PCR; TCRdb has only the in-frame clones, and not every one. From that table come the V and J calls and clone size; the DNA was used to work out D and trimming. The table has about 70,000 clones, roughly 85% seen once; the top ten hold roughly a third. This clone was recorded a few times.

Sequencing was carried out using peripheral blood. The rearrangement links TRBV7-3 to TRBJ2-4; TRBD1 agrees at 7 bases. This sequence originates from a woman of 80 years or more with active or convalescent COVID-19. The CDR3 DNA reads as TGTGCCAGCAGCTTAAGGGACAGTGACATTCAGTACTTC. Translation: CASSLRDSDIQYF.